These T cell receptor beta chains were read from a single sample in a study of blood T cells in healthy people across ages. TCRdb re-called the 5' RACE reads through MiXCR, storing one row per CDR3 protein. The sample has roughly 1.9 million distinct CDR3 sequences; roughly two fifths are singletons. Sequencing was done on a sample of blood. Source of these receptors: a human donor in good health. CDR3s include the opening cysteine and the closing phenylalanine or tryptophan. D genes are given only for firm matches. Clone size is shown for a subset of rows, as once, few, many or a class of expanded clone.

abundance	v_gene	d_gene	j_gene	CDR3nt	CDR3aa
NA	TRBV20-1	NA	TRBJ2-3	TGCAGTGCTGTTATTGTTTCTGGGTTGGCAGATGCGCAGTATTTT	CSAVIVSGLADAQYF
NA	TRBV5-6	NA	TRBJ1-4	TGTGCCAGCAGCTCCCTTTTCGCAACTAATGAAAAACTGTTTTTT	CASSSLFATNEKLFF
NA	TRBV11-3	TRBD1	TRBJ2-1	TGTGCCAGCAGCTTATGGGACAGCCCAGGCTCCTACAATGAGCAGTTCTTC	CASSLWDSPGSYNEQFF
NA	TRBV5-5	NA	TRBJ2-1	TGTGCCAGCAGCCGTAGGGGGACCTCGATCGACAATGAGCAGTTCTTC	CASSRRGTSIDNEQFF
NA	TRBV7-2	NA	TRBJ2-1	TGTGCCAGCAGCTTGGGGGCTAGGGGGGGGCAAGATGAGCAGTTCTTC	CASSLGARGGQDEQFF
few	TRBV6-1	NA	TRBJ2-3	TGTGCCAGCAGTGATTTACAGGGAGCAGATACGCAGTATTTT	CASSDLQGADTQYF
few	TRBV24-1	NA	TRBJ2-1	TGTGCCACCAGTGATTTCGCACAGGCGTCCTACAATGAGCAGTTCTTC	CATSDFAQASYNEQFF
NA	TRBV28	NA	TRBJ2-1	TGTGCCAGCAGTTTTAGCGGTGCGGAATACAATGAGCAGTTCTTC	CASSFSGAEYNEQFF
few	TRBV7-6	NA	TRBJ2-5	TGTGCCAGCAGCTTAGACCCCCCTCGGTACCAAGAGACCCAGTACTTC	CASSLDPPRYQETQYF
NA	TRBV2	NA	TRBJ2-3	TGTGCCAGCAGTGAATTCGGTAGGGATACGCAGTATTTT	CASSEFGRDTQYF
NA	TRBV12-3/TRBV12-4	NA	TRBJ2-3	TGTGCCAGCAGTTTCCATATCAGGGCAAGCACAGATACGCAGTATTTT	CASSFHIRASTDTQYF
NA	TRBV15	NA	TRBJ2-5	TGTGCCACCAGGGGACTCGAAGAGATTAGAGAGACCCAGTACTTC	CATRGLEEIRETQYF
NA	TRBV7-3	NA	TRBJ2-6	TGTGCCAGCAGTCGACAGGTCGCCGGGGCCAACGTCCTGACTTTC	CASSRQVAGANVLTF
few	TRBV7-9	TRBD1	TRBJ1-4	TGTGCCAGCAGCGCACCGGGACAGCTTAATGAAAAACTGTTTTTT	CASSAPGQLNEKLFF
once	TRBV20-1	NA	TRBJ2-7	TGCAATGCTAGCAATCCCGACGAGCAGTACTTC	CNASNPDEQYF
few	TRBV29-1	TRBD2	TRBJ2-1	TGCAGCGTTGGTGGGGGGGATGAGCAGTTCTTC	CSVGGGDEQFF
NA	TRBV20-1	TRBD2	TRBJ2-3	TGCAGTGCTCTGGGGGGGATCACAGATACGCAGTATTTT	CSALGGITDTQYF
few	TRBV25-1	NA	TRBJ2-2	TGTGCCAGCAGTGATCGTAGGAGGGCCACCGGGGAGCTGTTTTTT	CASSDRRRATGELFF
few	TRBV9	TRBD1	TRBJ1-6	TGTGCCAGCAGCGTGACAGGGGCGGCTAATTCACCCCTCCACTTT	CASSVTGAANSPLHF
NA	TRBV5-6	TRBD2	TRBJ2-5	TGTGCCAGCAGCCCCGGGACTACGGGGGAGACCCAGTACTTC	CASSPGTTGETQYF
NA	TRBV6-6	NA	TRBJ2-2	TGTGCCAGCAGTTACCCAGGGTTCGGGGAGCTGTTTTTT	CASSYPGFGELFF
NA	TRBV27	NA	TRBJ2-7	TGTGCCAGCAGTCTGAGGGGGGGCGAGGTCTACGAGCAGTACTTC	CASSLRGGEVYEQYF